Included here is one T cell receptor beta chain sequence, with context. Antigen: not known. Amplification by 5'RACE using constant-segment primers produced TCR alpha and TCR beta cDNA libraries that carried sample barcodes and UMIs. TCRdb reprocessed the 5' RACE reads via MiXCR and lists one record per CDR3 protein. The data show more than 350,000 distinct CDR3 sequences, approximately 21% seen once. This record comes from a study of T-cell memory formation after mild COVID-19. As for the study in general: TCR clusters showed largely donor specificity.

General study points: That cross-reactive memory joined was suggested by some responding clones appearing in pre-infection memory.

The V gene end was trimmed by 3 bases and the J gene end by 8 bases; junction bases not matched to a gene: 12. This CDR3 has 17 amino acids. Germline V CDR1 and CDR2: SGHTA, FQGNSA. V usage is TRBV7-2 and J usage is TRBJ2-1; 11 bases match TRBD2. The source of this sequence is an adult woman who had mild COVID-19 (a few samples of this study predate the infection). Cell type and time point are not known. The material sequenced was PBMCs or a T cell subset sorted from them (not recorded which). The CDR3 nucleotides are TGTGCCAGCAGCTTGCCCCTTAGCGGGGGGGCCGTGGATGAGCAGTTCTTC. It specifies CASSLPLSGGAVDEQFF.